This is a list of T cell receptor beta chains from one sample in a study of T-cell reconstitution after alpha-beta-depleted transplantation in children. MiXCR was run by TCRdb on the PCR reads, yielding one entry per CDR3 protein. The profile shows approximately 300,000 distinct CDR3 sequences, around 7.1% of them singletons. The specimen comprised peripheral blood, sampled 360 days after TCRalphabeta/CD19-depleted stem cell transplant. These TCRs come from a female patient aged 2-9 years who had a stem cell transplant for Fanconi anemia, so the T cells may come from the graft donor. Both conserved end residues are part of each CDR3. Each record gives: D gene, J gene, clone size, V gene, CDR3 DNA, CDR3 protein. The D gene is left open where the match is weak. The size of a clone is reported for some rows only, either as once, few or many, or as a class for expanded clones.

- TRBJ2-1 - TRBV11-1 TGTGCCAGCAGCCCTCAAGGGGGGACGGGTCGCAATGAGCAGTTCTTC CASSPQGGTGRNEQFF
- TRBJ2-4 - TRBV21-1 TGTGCCAGCAGCGCCCAATCGTCGGGACTAGCAAAGTACTTC CASSAQSSGLAKYF
- TRBJ1-5 many TRBV12-3/TRBV12-4 TGTGCCAGCAGTCAAGACAGGCTTCACCAGCCCCAGCATTTT CASSQDRLHQPQHF
- TRBJ1-1 few TRBV20-1 TGCAGTGCTAGAAAGGCAGGGGAGGGTTGGACTGAAGCTTTCTTT CSARKAGEGWTEAFF
- TRBJ1-2 - TRBV18 TGTGCCAGCTCACCACAGGCAAGGCCAAATGGCTACACCTTC CASSPQARPNGYTF
TRBD2 TRBJ2-3 many TRBV6-5 TGTGCCAGCAGTTCCGGGGCGGGAGGGCCTAATACGCAGTATTTT CASSSGAGGPNTQYF
- TRBJ2-5 few TRBV5-1 TGCGCCAGCAGCGTGAGGGTAGTTGAGACCCAGTACTTC CASSVRVVETQYF
- TRBJ2-7 - TRBV5-1 TGCGCCAGCAGCTTGGAACCCCTAGACTACGAGCAGTACTTC CASSLEPLDYEQYF
- TRBJ2-4 many TRBV28 TGTGCCAGCAGTCCCCGCCGGGAAGCCAAAAACATTCAGTACTTC CASSPRREAKNIQYF
TRBD1 TRBJ2-1 few TRBV3-1 TGTGCCAGCAGCACCAACAGGGGGCGGTACAATGAGCAGTTCTTC CASSTNRGRYNEQFF
- TRBJ2-1 many TRBV18 TGTGCCAGCTCCCTAGATGGATCCTACAATGAGCAGTTCTTC CASSLDGSYNEQFF
- TRBJ2-1 many TRBV28 TGTGCCAGCAGTTTGCGGAACGGGCAGTTCTTC CASSLRNGQFF
TRBD2 TRBJ2-1 many TRBV6-1 TGTGCCAGCAGTAATCTAGCGGCTAGCTCCTACAATGAGCAGTTCTTC CASSNLAASSYNEQFF
- TRBJ2-2 many TRBV5-8 TGTGCCAGCAGCTTGTTGGGACACACCGGGGAGCTGTTTTTT CASSLLGHTGELFF
- TRBJ2-1 many TRBV28 TGTGCCAGCAGGGAGGCTGACTACAATGAGCAGTTCTTC CASREADYNEQFF
- TRBJ2-1 many TRBV7-2 TGTGCCAGCAGCGTTGACAGCAGCTCCTACAATGAGCAGTTCTTC CASSVDSSSYNEQFF
- TRBJ2-1 many TRBV5-1 TGCGCCAGCAGCTGGGTGAGTCATGAGCAGTTCTTC CASSWVSHEQFF
TRBD1 TRBJ1-2 many TRBV6-4 TGTGCCAGCAGAACCGGGACAGGTTTTGGTGGCTACACCTTC CASRTGTGFGGYTF
TRBD1 TRBJ2-5 - TRBV6-2/TRBV6-3 TGTGCCAGCCACCAGGGGGAAGAGACCCAGTACTTC CASHQGEETQYF
TRBD2 TRBJ2-7 once TRBV6-2/TRBV6-3 TGTGCCAGCACCTTAACGGGACTAGCCCGCTCCTACGAGCAGTACTTC CASTLTGLARSYEQYF